The 4 T cell receptor beta chains reported below all come from one sample, sequenced in a study of beta chain features in type 1 diabetes. What these receptors recognize is not known. Study observations and caveats: Moderately but significantly shorter TCRB CDR3s were found in Type 1 diabetes patients in all four CD4+ subsets.

All of the isolated RNA was reverse transcribed, so expressed TCRB transcripts were sequenced. Clones were read by immunoSEQ multiplex PCR, and TCRdb kept only the in-frame ones, dropping some. Among 640,000 or so clones listed, roughly 13% were seen once. Sequences were obtained from naive CD4+ T cells from blood. Receptors were obtained from a man aged 18 to 29 with type 1 diabetes.

This clone has just a few counts. V usage is TRBV2 and J usage is TRBJ2-7; 7 bases match TRBD1. There are 13 residues in the CDR3. Germline V gene sequence: CDR1 SNHLY, CDR2 FYNNEI. The V and J ends lost 7 bases and 2 bases, in that order; junction bases with no gene match: 5. The CDR3 DNA reads as TGTGCCAGCAACAGGGACAGCACCTACGAGCAGTACTTC. Encoded protein: CASNRDSTYEQYF. The whole variable domain, remainder taken from reference TRBV2 and TRBJ2-7, is EPEVTQTPSHQVTQMGQEVILRCVPISNHLYFYWYRQILGQKVEFLVSFYNNEISEKSEIFDDQFSVERPDGSNFTLKIRSTKLEDSAMYFCASNRDSTYEQYFGPGTRLTVT.

This clone was counted a few times. The rearrangement links TRBV6-5 to TRBJ1-4; D might be TRBD1 (5 bases). The CDR3 has 12 amino acids. The V end was cut by 5 bases, the J end by 8 bases, with 9 bases between. Germline V lookup: CDR1 MNHEY, CDR2 SVGAGI. The CDR3 protein is CASSGGTEKLFF. As DNA, the CDR3 is TGTGCCAGCAGTGGGGGGACCGAAAAACTGTTTTTT.

The chain carries TRBV5-4 and TRBJ2-2; D is unresolved. The CDR3 contains 13 residues. The germline V gene encodes CDR1 SGHNT and CDR2 YYREEE (reference sequence). Trimming pared 2 bases from V and 3 bases from J, leaving 5 bases between. CDR3 sequence: CASSFGDTGELFF. CDR3 coding DNA: TGTGCCAGCAGCTTCGGCGACACCGGGGAGCTGTTTTTT.

The V call is TRBV28, the J call TRBJ1-2; the D gene is possibly TRBD1 (5 bases). The germline CDR1 and CDR2 sequences are MDHEN and SYDVKM. The V gene lost 10 bases and the J gene lost 5 bases, with 17 bases spanning the gap. The CDR3 is made up of 13 amino acids. The CDR3 is CATPRALGYGYTF. The CDR3 nucleotides read TGTGCCACACCCAGGGCGCTAGGATATGGCTACACCTTC.